This TCR beta chain was identified during a study of T-cell reconstitution after alpha-beta-depleted transplantation in children. Germline values: CDR1 ENHRY, CDR2 SYGVKD. Deletions cut 3 bases from V and 3 bases from J, with 8 bases between. This CDR3 region has 13 residues. Preparation of the TCRbeta library involved a method that used unique molecular identifiers. From the PCR reads, TCRdb called clonotypes with MiXCR, one entry per CDR3 protein. The sample consists of about 1,000,000 distinct CDR3 sequences, roughly 31% of them appearing once. The receptor's source is a boy in the first two years of life who had a stem cell transplant for SCID, so the T cells may come from the graft donor. Material: PBMCs, mostly from graft donor cells, obtained 360 days after TCRalphabeta/CD19-depleted stem cell transplant. This chain links TRBV10-3 with TRBJ2-5; D unclear. In nucleotides, the CDR3 is TGTGCCATCAGTGAACAGCCTAAAGAGACCCAGTACTTC. This codes for CAISEQPKETQYF.